The 17 T cell receptor beta chains below all came from one sample that was sequenced in a study of blood T cell repertoires in COVID-19. Clones were read by immunoSEQ multiplex PCR, and TCRdb kept only the in-frame ones, dropping some. The data show roughly 31,000 clones, around 91% seen once. The sample consisted of peripheral blood. The receptors stem from a man aged 55 to 70 with acute or convalescent COVID-19.

The chain uses TRBV27 and TRBJ1-2; a possible D gene is TRBD1 (5 bases). This CDR3 has 13 residues. V shed 5 bases and J shed 6 bases, with 13 bases lying between them. Germline V gives CDR1 MNHEY, CDR2 SMNVEV (reference sequence). The DNA for the CDR3 is TGTGCCAGCAGTCTCGGGACTTTCGATGGCTACACCTTC. Protein product: CASSLGTFDGYTF.

This chain uses TRBV3-1 (or the pseudogene TRBV3-2) with TRBJ2-3; 8 nucleotides agree with TRBD1. The germline CDR1 and CDR2 sequences are LGHDT and YNNKEL (reference sequence). The CDR3 consists of 14 residues. The junction had 4 bases not matched to a gene; V was cut back by 2 bases and J by 6 bases. The CDR3, as DNA: TGTGCCAGCAGCCAAAGGACAGGGTCCGATACGCAGTATTTT. Amino acids: CASSQRTGSDTQYF.

CDR3 DNA sequence: TGTGCCAGCAGCTTGGCGGGAAACACCGGGGAGCTGTTTTTT. It specifies CASSLAGNTGELFF. The chain has TRBV7-2 and TRBJ2-2, with D perhaps matching TRBD2 (6 bases). V was trimmed by 3 bases and J by 2 bases, leaving 7 bases between them. The CDR3 is made up of 14 amino acids. CDR1 is SGHTA, CDR2 FQGNSA, per germline.

This clone was observed once. The V gene is TRBV11-2, the J gene TRBJ1-4; no definite D call. This CDR3 is 14 amino acids long. The V gene's germline CDR1 is SGHAT and CDR2 FQNNGV. Trimming took off 8 bases at V and 0 bases at J, with 10 bases between the two ends. The CDR3 DNA reads TGTGCCAGCCGGGAAGATACAACTAATGAAAAACTGTTTTTT. This codes for CASREDTTNEKLFF.

V and J are TRBV10-3 and TRBJ1-2; D remains ambiguous. Germline values: CDR1 ENHRY, CDR2 SYGVKD. The length of the CDR3 is 13 residues. V lost 5 bases, J lost 1 base, and 8 bases lay in between. CDR3 bases: TGTGCCATCAGTCGGGTGGTTAACTATGGCTACACCTTC. Its translation is CAISRVVNYGYTF.

This chain links TRBV7-3 with TRBJ1-1; 8 bases map to TRBD1. Germline V gene lookup returns CDR1 SGHTA and CDR2 FQGTGA. The CDR3 is 14 amino acids. The V segment lost 5 bases and the J segment 6 bases; nucleotides outside the gene matches: 8. The chain's CDR3 is CASSPWDRSAEAFF. The CDR3 bases are TGTGCCAGCAGCCCCTGGGACAGGAGCGCTGAAGCTTTCTTT. Variable domain in full (rest from reference TRBV7-3 and TRBJ1-1): GAGVSQTPSNKVTEKGKYVELRCDPISGHTALYWYRQSLGQGPEFLIYFQGTGAADDSGLPNDRFFAVRPEGSVSTLKIQRTERGDSAVYLCASSPWDRSAEAFFGQGTRLTVV.

The chain joins TRBV6-5 to TRBJ1-2; 9 bases line up with TRBD1. This CDR3 spans 16 amino acids. V dropped 2 bases and J dropped 4; count of bases not matched to a gene: 8. Germline lookup yields CDR1 MNHEY and CDR2 SVGAGI. The CDR3 protein is CASSYMSPGQGYGYTF. Here the CDR3 DNA reads TGTGCCAGCAGTTACATGTCCCCGGGACAGGGCTATGGCTACACCTTC.

This clone was counted once. The chain uses TRBV6-5 and TRBJ1-1, with 7 bases that match TRBD1. The CDR3 totals 16 residues. V lost 1 base and J lost 3; bases outside the gene matches: 8. Germline loops: CDR1 MNHEY, CDR2 SVGAGI. The DNA for the CDR3 is TGTGCCAGCAGTTACTTCCCAGGGGGTGGTGACACTGAAGCTTTCTTT. Protein product: CASSYFPGGGDTEAFF.

The chain couples TRBV18 to TRBJ1-2; 7 nucleotides align to TRBD1. Germline loops: CDR1 KGHSH, CDR2 LQKENI. The V and J ends lost 6 bases and 4 bases, in that order; junction bases with no gene match: 5. The CDR3 has 13 residues. The CDR3 nucleotides are TGTGCCAGCTCGAGACAGGGAGGCTATGGCTACACCTTC. Residues: CASSRQGGYGYTF. Full variable domain (outside the CDR3, taken from reference TRBV18 and TRBJ1-2): NAGVMQNPRHLVRRRGQEARLRCSPMKGHSHVYWYRQLPEEGLKFMVYLQKENIIDESGMPKERFSAEFPKEGPSILRIQQVVRGDSAAYFCASSRQGGYGYTFGSGTRLTVV.

The chain is built from TRBV5-1 and TRBJ2-7; 14 bases are shared with TRBD2. Germline V gene data show CDR1 as SGHRS and CDR2 as YFSETQ. CDR3 length equals 19 residues. V lost 3 bases, J lost 3 bases, and 14 bases stayed unmatched. CDR3 amino acids: CASSSRTSGGPFGYYEQYF. In DNA form, the CDR3 reads TGCGCCAGCAGCTCGAGGACTAGCGGGGGGCCTTTCGGATACTACGAGCAGTACTTC.

The genes are TRBV3-1 (or the pseudogene TRBV3-2) and TRBJ2-7, with TRBD1 matching 7 bases. The germline V gene encodes CDR1 LGHDT and CDR2 YNNKEL (reference sequence). CDR3 length: 13 residues. The V gene end was trimmed by 1 base and the J gene end by 6 bases; junction bases not matched to a gene: 3. The CDR3 DNA sequence: TGTGCCAGCAGCCAAGTGAAGGGGGCCGAGCAGTACTTC. As protein: CASSQVKGAEQYF.

The V call is TRBV11-2, the J call TRBJ1-1, with 8 nucleotides matching TRBD1. In germline, CDR1 is SGHAT, CDR2 FQNNGV. This CDR3 is 13 amino acids long. Trimming took 5 bases from V and 7 from J; bases not matched to a gene: 6. CDR3 sequence: CASSPGQAYEAFF. In nucleotides, the CDR3 is TGTGCCAGCAGCCCGGGACAGGCATATGAAGCTTTCTTT. The full variable domain, with the rest looked up from reference TRBV11-2 and TRBJ1-1, is EAGVAQSPRYKIIEKRQSVAFWCNPISGHATLYWYQQILGQGPKLLIQFQNNGVVDDSQLPKDRFSAERLKGVDSTLKIQPAKLEDSAVYLCASSPGQAYEAFFGQGTRLTVV.

The V call is TRBV24-1, the J call TRBJ2-1; no clear D. CDR3 length: 15 residues. Trimming left V 3 bases short and J 6 bases short, with 14 bases between. Germline CDR1 is KGHDR and CDR2 is SFDVKD. CDR3 amino acids: CATSDAVRSGNEQFF. The CDR3, as DNA: TGTGCCACCAGTGATGCGGTCCGCTCGGGCAATGAGCAGTTCTTC.

This chain connects TRBV7-2 to TRBJ2-1, with 13 bases identical to TRBD2. Germline trimming cut 9 bases from V and 10 bases from J; bases unmatched to any gene: 12. This CDR3 has 15 residues. Germline V gives CDR1 SGHTA, CDR2 FQGNSA. DNA for the CDR3: TGTGCCAGTAGGCTGGGACTAGCGGGGATGGGGGAGCAGTTCTTC. It encodes CASRLGLAGMGEQFF. Full variable domain (outside the CDR3, taken from reference TRBV7-2 and TRBJ2-1): GAGVSQSPSNKVTEKGKDVELRCDPISGHTALYWYRQSLGQGLEFLIYFQGNSAPDKSGLPSDRFSAERTGGSVSTLTIQRTQQEDSAVYLCASRLGLAGMGEQFFGPGTRLTVL.

This chain uses TRBV7-9 with TRBJ1-1, with no clear D. The CDR3 extends over 16 amino acids. V lost 2 bases and J lost 1, with 14 bases in between. Germline CDR1 is SEHNR and CDR2 is FQNEAQ (reference sequence). CDR3 sequence: CASSLLSLGENTEAFF. CDR3 nucleotides: TGTGCCAGCAGCTTACTATCGCTCGGAGAGAACACTGAAGCTTTCTTT.

The V call is TRBV11-2, the J call TRBJ2-7; 10 bases match TRBD1. This CDR3 region has 11 residues. The germline V gene has CDR1 SGHAT and CDR2 FQNNGV. V gave up 5 bases and J gave up 11 bases; unmatched junction bases: 3. The CDR3 nucleotides are TGTGCCAGCAGCGCCGGGACAGGGGAGTACTTC. It is translated as CASSAGTGEYF.

This chain joins TRBV15 and TRBJ2-7; tentative D call: TRBD1 (5 bases). The V end lost 3 bases, the J end lost 7 bases, and 25 bases lay between the germline ends. Per germline, CDR1 LNHNV and CDR2 YYDKDF (reference sequence). The CDR3 length is 17 residues. This chain's CDR3 is CATSRAPIRQPQQEQYF. The CDR3 nucleotides read TGTGCCACCAGCAGGGCACCAATCCGACAGCCTCAGCAGGAGCAGTACTTC.